The 20 T cell receptor beta chains reported below all come from one sample, sequenced in a study of blood T cell repertoires in COVID-19. Repertoires were generated with immunoSEQ multiplex PCR, while TCRdb's copy carries only in-frame clones and drops some. The profile shows fewer than 250,000 clones, 85% to 90% of them singletons. Material for sequencing was peripheral blood. These receptor sequences come from an older woman with acute or convalescent COVID-19.

The chain links TRBV7-9 to TRBJ2-7, with TRBD1 matching over 7 bases. V dropped 5 bases and J dropped 3; count of bases not matched to a gene: 4. This CDR3 contains 13 residues. Germline V gene data show CDR1 as SEHNR and CDR2 as FQNEAQ (reference sequence). CDR3 in DNA: TGTGCCAGCAGCATGGGACAGAACTACGAGCAGTACTTC. Its protein is CASSMGQNYEQYF.

This chain links TRBV20-1 with TRBJ1-1; the D is unclear. The CDR3 covers 11 residues. Trimming shortened V by 4 bases and J by 4 bases, and 7 bases separated the two germline ends. The V gene's germline CDR1 is DFQATT and CDR2 SNEGSKA (reference sequence). The CDR3 DNA reads as TGCAGTGCTACTCAGGCCACTGAAGCTTTCTTT. The encoded protein is CSATQATEAFF.

The V and J genes are TRBV7-9 and TRBJ1-5, with D perhaps TRBD1 (5 bases). Germline CDR1 and CDR2: SEHNR and FQNEAQ (reference sequence). The CDR3 runs to 18 residues. V was clipped by 0 bases and J by 1 base, with 16 bases between them. The CDR3 is CASSLAQGGWLSNQPQHF. The CDR3 DNA reads TGTGCCAGCAGCTTAGCCCAGGGAGGCTGGTTGAGCAATCAGCCCCAGCATTTT.

V is TRBV5-3 and J is TRBJ1-2; 10 bases are shared with TRBD1. TRBV5-3 counts as an open reading frame of uncertain function. This CDR3 has 17 amino acids. The V segment lost 1 base and the J segment 1 base; nucleotides outside the gene matches: 7. The CDR3 DNA reads as TGTGCCAGAAGCTTGTTCCCCGGGACAGGGGATAACTATGGCTACACCTTC. Protein product: CARSLFPGTGDNYGYTF.

This sequence joins TRBV6-5 and TRBJ2-3; 7 nucleotides agree with TRBD2. CDR3 size: 15 residues. CDR1 and CDR2 (germline): MNHEY, SVGAGI. J was trimmed by 3 bases and V by 6 bases; bases with no gene match: 9. The CDR3 bases are TGTGCCAGCAGACCTTACGGGGAGGGGACAGATACGCAGTATTTT. Its translation: CASRPYGEGTDTQYF.

The rearrangement links TRBV19 to TRBJ2-7; a weak D match, TRBD2 (7 bases). The CDR3 loop spans 14 amino acids. V was pared by 6 bases and J by 4 bases, with 16 bases between. In germline, CDR1 is LNHDA, CDR2 SQIVND (reference sequence). The CDR3 is CASRGVGGAYEQYF. CDR3 nucleotide sequence: TGTGCCAGTAGAGGCGTGGGGGGGGCTTACGAGCAGTACTTC.

The chain links TRBV6-5 to TRBJ1-5; D is possibly TRBD1 (5 bases). The length of the CDR3 is 14 residues. The V gene's germline CDR1 is MNHEY and CDR2 SVGAGI. The V end lost 6 bases, the J end lost 3 bases, and 12 bases lay between the germline ends. CDR3: CASRKDSLNQPQHF. In nucleotides, the CDR3 is TGTGCCAGCAGGAAAGACAGCCTCAATCAGCCCCAGCATTTT.

V usage is TRBV7-8 and J usage is TRBJ2-3, with 10 bases lining up with TRBD1. Germline lookup yields CDR1 SGHVS and CDR2 FQNEAQ. The CDR3 has 17 residues. The junction had 4 bases not matched to a gene; V was cut back by 1 base and J by 0 bases. This chain's CDR3 is CASSLDGTGASTDTQYF. The DNA for the CDR3 is TGTGCCAGCAGCTTAGATGGGACAGGGGCTAGCACAGATACGCAGTATTTT.

The rearrangement uses TRBV24-1 and TRBJ1-5, with a possible D match to TRBD1 (5 bases). The CDR3 extends over 15 amino acids. V lost 10 bases to trimming and J lost 2 bases, with 17 bases between them. Looked up from germline, CDR1 is KGHDR and CDR2 is SFDVKD. The CDR3 spells CATSGGVWGNQPQHF. The CDR3 bases are TGTGCCACTTCGGGGGGGGTTTGGGGCAATCAGCCCCAGCATTTT.

J is TRBJ2-1 and V is TRBV19; 12 nucleotides agree with TRBD1. In germline, CDR1 is LNHDA, CDR2 SQIVND (reference sequence). After removal of 4 bases from V and 8 bases from J, the junction contained 9 bases not matched to a gene. This CDR3 has 16 amino acids. Written as DNA, the CDR3 is TGTGCCAGTAGTACCCTCACCGGGACAGGGGGCGATGAGCAGTTCTTC. Protein sequence: CASSTLTGTGGDEQFF.

Only one count was recorded for this clone. Its ends do not fully match the called genes, so a read error is possible. The chain recombines TRBV5-1 with TRBJ1-2, with 10 bases fitting TRBD1. Per the germline V gene, CDR1 is SGHRS and CDR2 is YFSETQ. This CDR3 has 12 residues. CDR3 in DNA: TGCGCCAGCAGTTCGGCCGGGACAGGGGCAGCCTTC. Its protein product is CASSSAGTGAAF.

V and J are TRBV24-1 and TRBJ2-3, with 10 bases fitting TRBD1. Losses at the gene ends were 6 bases for V and 3 bases for J; bases not matched to a gene: 5. This CDR3 has 15 residues. Per the germline V gene, CDR1 is KGHDR and CDR2 is SFDVKD. CDR3 nucleotide sequence: TGTGCCACCAGTCTGGGACAGGGGACGACAGATACGCAGTATTTT. Translation: CATSLGQGTTDTQYF.

This chain uses TRBV19 with TRBJ1-5; unclear D gene. The CDR3 contains 14 residues. The V gene's germline CDR1 is LNHDA and CDR2 SQIVND (reference sequence). V was shortened by 4 bases and J by 0 bases, with 7 bases between the two germline ends. The CDR3 spells CASSTDYSNQPQHF. The CDR3 bases are TGTGCCAGTAGTACAGACTATAGCAATCAGCCCCAGCATTTT.

The chain has TRBV6-5 and TRBJ1-3, with TRBD1 as a possible D gene (5 bases). In germline, CDR1 is MNHEY, CDR2 SVGAGI. The CDR3 contains 15 residues. The V end was cut by 10 bases, the J end by 0 bases, with 16 bases between. The CDR3 sequence is CATSRDGGSGNTIYF. The CDR3 DNA sequence: TGTGCCACTTCCCGGGACGGGGGCTCTGGAAACACCATATATTTT.

This chain connects TRBV6-5 to TRBJ1-5; TRBD1 aligns across 7 bases. The ends lost 6 bases at V and 4 bases at J; junction bases unmatched: 3. Per germline, CDR1 MNHEY and CDR2 SVGAGI. The CDR3 sequence is 13 residues long. The CDR3 loop is CASSAQGNQPQHF. The CDR3, as DNA: TGTGCCAGCAGCGCACAGGGGAATCAGCCCCAGCATTTT.

This chain uses TRBV25-1 with TRBJ1-2; no firm D call. The CDR3 has 11 amino acids. The germline gives CDR1 MGHDK, CDR2 SYGVNS. Deletions cut 6 bases from V and 5 bases from J, with 7 bases between. CDR3 sequence: CASSDGYGYTF. CDR3 nucleotides: TGTGCCAGCAGCGACGGGTATGGCTACACCTTC.

The chain employs TRBV10-1 and TRBJ2-7; 8 nucleotides align to TRBD1. After removal of 6 bases from V and 2 bases from J, the junction contained 6 bases not matched to a gene. The CDR3 loop spans 14 amino acids. Germline values: CDR1 WNHNN, CDR2 SYGVQD (reference sequence). The CDR3 bases are TGCGCCAGCAGCAACCAGGGGGCTCCCTACGAGCAGTACTTC. Translated, it gives CASSNQGAPYEQYF.

The chain couples TRBV4-1 to TRBJ2-1; the D gene is possibly TRBD2 (5 bases). Trimming left V 3 bases short and J 5 bases short, with 17 bases between. Germline values: CDR1 MGHRA, CDR2 YSYEKL. The CDR3 extends over 16 amino acids. CDR3 amino acids: CASSHRWENPDNEQFF. The CDR3, as DNA: TGCGCCAGCAGCCATAGGTGGGAGAATCCCGACAATGAGCAGTTCTTC.

The J gene is TRBJ2-3, the V gene TRBV15, with a weak D call TRBD1 (5 bases). This CDR3 comprises 13 residues. V was shortened by 0 bases and J by 11 bases, with 12 bases between the two germline ends. The germline gives CDR1 LNHNV, CDR2 YYDKDF (reference sequence). CDR3 nucleotides: TGTGCCACCAGCAGAGATCTAGGGGAAGGGCAGTATTTT. Translated: CATSRDLGEGQYF. Complete variable domain (other parts from reference TRBV15 and TRBJ2-3): DAMVIQNPRYQVTQFGKPVTLSCSQTLNHNVMYWYQQKSSQAPKLLFHYYDKDFNNEADTPDNFQSRRPNTSFCFLDIRSPGLGDTAMYLCATSRDLGEGQYFGPGTRLTVL.

This chain links TRBV12-3 or TRBV12-4 with TRBJ1-3; D unresolved. This CDR3 has 13 amino acids. V lost 7 bases, J lost 4 bases, and 11 bases lay in between. CDR3 DNA sequence: TGTGCCAGCACCTCTTATGGCGGAAACACCATATATTTT. The encoded protein is CASTSYGGNTIYF.